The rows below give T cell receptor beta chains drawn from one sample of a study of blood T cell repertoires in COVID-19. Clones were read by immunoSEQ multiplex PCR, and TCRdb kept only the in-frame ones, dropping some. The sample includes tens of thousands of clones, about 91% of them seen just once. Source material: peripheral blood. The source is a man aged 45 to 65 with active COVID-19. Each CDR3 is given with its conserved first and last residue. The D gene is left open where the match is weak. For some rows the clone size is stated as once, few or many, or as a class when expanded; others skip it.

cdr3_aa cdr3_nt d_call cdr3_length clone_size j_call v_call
CASSYNRGYNEQFF TGTGCCAGCAGTTACAACAGGGGATACAATGAGCAGTTCTTC TRBD1 14 NA TRBJ2-1 TRBV6-5
CASSYGLAGYEQFF TGTGCCAGCAGTTACGGACTAGCGGGTTATGAGCAGTTCTTC TRBD2 14 NA TRBJ2-1 TRBV6-2/TRBV6-3
CASSLGLDTDTQYF TGCGCCAGCAGCCTAGGACTAGACACAGATACGCAGTATTTT TRBD2 14 NA TRBJ2-3 TRBV4-3
CASSLGASGLRQETQYF TGCGCCAGCAGCTTGGGTGCTAGCGGCCTTCGTCAAGAGACCCAGTACTTC TRBD2 17 once TRBJ2-5 TRBV5-1
CASSLAAWGHMNTEAFF TGTGCCAGCAGCTTAGCAGCTTGGGGACACATGAACACTGAAGCTTTCTTT NA 17 NA TRBJ1-1 TRBV7-9
CASSERQFSGNTIYF TGTGCCAGCTCCGAGAGACAGTTCTCTGGAAACACCATATATTTT NA 15 NA TRBJ1-3 TRBV18
CASSRGTGGTGELFF TGTGCCAGCAGCAGAGGGACAGGTGGCACCGGGGAGCTGTTTTTT TRBD1 15 few TRBJ2-2 TRBV5-6
CARGGSGVGDTQYF TGTGCCAGAGGGGGTAGCGGGGTTGGAGATACGCAGTATTTT TRBD2 14 NA TRBJ2-3 TRBV2
CASSYRPGPYEQYF TGTGCCAGCAGTTACCGCCCAGGCCCCTACGAGCAGTACTTC NA 14 NA TRBJ2-7 TRBV6-5
CASSSDSSAGYGYTF TGTGCCAGCAGCTCGGACAGCTCCGCCGGCTATGGCTACACCTTC NA 15 NA TRBJ1-2 TRBV7-2
CASSLTANNEQFF TGTGCCAGCAGTCTTACTGCAAACAATGAGCAGTTCTTC NA 13 NA TRBJ2-1 TRBV12-3/TRBV12-4
CASSLVRGPQETQYF TGCGCCAGCAGCTTGGTTAGGGGTCCCCAAGAGACCCAGTACTTC NA 15 NA TRBJ2-5 TRBV5-1
CASSQTGLEREQFF TGTGCCAGCAGCCAAACAGGCCTTGAGCGAGAGCAGTTCTTC NA 14 NA TRBJ2-1 TRBV4-2
CASNQVIGELFF TGCGCCAGCAACCAGGTCATCGGGGAGCTGTTTTTT NA 12 NA TRBJ2-2 TRBV10-2
CASSPGQGVPNYGYTF TGTGCCAGTAGTCCGGGACAGGGGGTCCCTAACTATGGCTACACCTTC TRBD1 16 NA TRBJ1-2 TRBV19
CASSLGSGRGNEQFF TGTGCCAGCAGCTTAGGAAGCGGGCGAGGGAATGAGCAGTTCTTC NA 15 once TRBJ2-1 TRBV11-2
CASSYTGGGPQHF TGTGCCAGCAGTTATACCGGCGGAGGGCCCCAGCATTTT NA 13 NA TRBJ1-5 TRBV28
CASSAAARGTQYF TGTGCCAGCAGTGCCGCGGCTAGAGGTACGCAGTATTTT NA 13 NA TRBJ2-3 TRBV27
CASSTTGALGYGYTF TGTGCCAGCAGTACTACAGGGGCATTGGGCTATGGCTACACCTTC TRBD1 15 NA TRBJ1-2 TRBV28
CASSLRQSNQPQHF TGTGCCAGCAGCCTGAGACAGAGCAATCAGCCCCAGCATTTT NA 14 once TRBJ1-5 TRBV6-5
CASSGQTNTEAFF TGCGCCAGCAGTGGACAGACAAACACTGAAGCTTTCTTT NA 13 once TRBJ1-1 TRBV10-1
CASSLDPRVKTYEQYF TGTGCCAGCAGCTTAGATCCCAGGGTGAAGACATACGAGCAGTACTTC NA 16 once TRBJ2-7 TRBV11-2
CSGTGTYNEQFF TGCAGCGGGACAGGGACCTACAATGAGCAGTTCTTC TRBD1 12 NA TRBJ2-1 TRBV29-1
CASGLVAGQGTPLHF TGTGCTAGTGGTTTGGTAGCCGGGCAGGGTACACCCCTCCACTTT NA 15 NA TRBJ1-6 TRBV12-5
CASTSAGLAGAGETQYF TGTGCCAGCACATCGGCAGGACTAGCGGGAGCGGGAGAGACCCAGTACTTC TRBD2 17 once TRBJ2-5 TRBV3-1/TRBV3-2
CATSIQGREQYF TGTGCCACCAGCATCCAGGGTCGCGAGCAGTACTTC NA 12 once TRBJ2-7 TRBV15
CASMPPTGDSPLHF TGTGCCAGCATGCCCCCTACCGGGGATTCACCCCTCCACTTT NA 14 NA TRBJ1-6 TRBV6-5
CASSLLSGMRGTGELFF TGTGCCAGCAGCCTGCTTAGCGGGATGCGGGGTACCGGGGAGCTGTTTTTT TRBD2 17 NA TRBJ2-2 TRBV3-1/TRBV3-2
CASSLVRYSNQPQHF TGTGCCAGCAGCTTAGTTCGTTATAGCAATCAGCCCCAGCATTTT NA 15 NA TRBJ1-5 TRBV7-8
CASSETGFEKLFF TGTGCCAGCAGTGAGACAGGGTTTGAAAAACTGTTTTTT TRBD1 13 NA TRBJ1-4 TRBV2
CASSNNEWGGETQYF TGTGCCAGCAGCAACAACGAGTGGGGGGGAGAGACCCAGTACTTC NA 15 once TRBJ2-5 TRBV21-1
CASSLWRGRIDTEAFF TGTGCCAGCAGTTTATGGAGGGGGCGCATCGACACTGAAGCTTTCTTT TRBD1 16 once TRBJ1-1 TRBV28
CASSLAEQQTQYF TGCGCCAGCAGCTTGGCCGAGCAACAGACCCAGTACTTC NA 13 NA TRBJ2-5 TRBV5-1
CASSLPRVHNEQFF TGTGCCAGCAGCCTCCCTCGAGTCCACAATGAGCAGTTCTTC NA 14 NA TRBJ2-1 TRBV7-2
CASSSLAGANVLTF TGTGCCAGTAGTAGTCTCGCTGGGGCCAACGTCCTGACTTTC NA 14 NA TRBJ2-6 TRBV19
CASSRLGGGSHEQFF TGTGCCAGCAGCCGTCTTGGTGGAGGTTCCCATGAGCAGTTCTTC NA 15 NA TRBJ2-1 TRBV3-1/TRBV3-2
CAWSASGRAKEQYF TGTGCCTGGAGTGCTAGCGGGAGGGCCAAGGAGCAGTACTTC TRBD2 14 NA TRBJ2-7 TRBV30
CASSQEVFRVNTEAFF TGTGCCAGCAGCCAAGAAGTATTTCGCGTGAACACTGAAGCTTTCTTT NA 16 NA TRBJ1-1 TRBV3-1/TRBV3-2
CASSITSGNYNEQFF TGCGCCAGCAGCATTACTAGCGGGAACTACAATGAGCAGTTCTTC TRBD2 15 NA TRBJ2-1 TRBV5-1
CASSPDWAGGPRAGELFF TGTGCCAGCAGTCCCGACTGGGCGGGAGGGCCCCGGGCCGGGGAGCTGTTTTTT TRBD2 18 NA TRBJ2-2 TRBV27
CASSLQNTGAGEKLFF TGTGCCAGCAGCCTCCAAAATACAGGGGCGGGTGAAAAACTGTTTTTT TRBD1 16 NA TRBJ1-4 TRBV4-2
CSASPGTSGSSEQYF TGCAGTGCTAGTCCCGGGACTAGCGGGAGCAGCGAGCAGTACTTC TRBD2 15 NA TRBJ2-7 TRBV20-1
CASTPAGEAGANVLTF TGTGCCAGCACACCGGCCGGGGAAGCTGGGGCCAACGTCCTGACTTTC NA 16 NA TRBJ2-6 TRBV28
CATSGGYQETQYF TGTGCCACCTCCGGGGGGTACCAAGAGACCCAGTACTTC TRBD2 13 NA TRBJ2-5 TRBV2
CASSFSGAQETQYF TGTGCCAGCAGCTTTAGCGGGGCCCAAGAGACCCAGTACTTC TRBD2 14 few TRBJ2-5 TRBV5-4
CASSPGRGEQYF TGTGCCAGCTCACCAGGGAGGGGAGAGCAGTACTTC TRBD2 12 NA TRBJ2-7 TRBV18
CASSSAGGEQFF TGTGCCAGCAGCTCCGCCGGGGGTGAGCAGTTCTTC NA 12 NA TRBJ2-1 TRBV7-2
CASSLGGNYGYTF TGTGCCAGCAGTTTAGGAGGGAACTATGGCTACACCTTC NA 13 NA TRBJ1-2 TRBV12-3/TRBV12-4
CATSRDPAGGGETQYF TGTGCCACCAGCAGAGATCCCGCAGGGGGCGGGGAGACCCAGTACTTC TRBD1 16 NA TRBJ2-5 TRBV15
CATSDSRAPGQPQHF TGTGCCACCAGTGATTCCAGGGCCCCGGGTCAGCCCCAGCATTTT NA 15 NA TRBJ1-5 TRBV24-1